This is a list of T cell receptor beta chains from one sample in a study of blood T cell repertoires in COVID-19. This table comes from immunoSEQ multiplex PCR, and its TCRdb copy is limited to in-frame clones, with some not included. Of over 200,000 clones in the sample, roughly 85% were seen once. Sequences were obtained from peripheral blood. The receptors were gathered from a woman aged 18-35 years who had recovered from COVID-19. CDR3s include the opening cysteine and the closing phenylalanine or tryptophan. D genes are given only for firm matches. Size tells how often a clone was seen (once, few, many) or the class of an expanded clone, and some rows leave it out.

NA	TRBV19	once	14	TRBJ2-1	TGTGCCAGTAGGGAAAGCGGGTCCTACAATGAGCAGTTCTTC	CASRESGSYNEQFF
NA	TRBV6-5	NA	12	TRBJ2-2	TGTGCCAGCAGAAAACTAGGCGGGGAGCTGTTTTTT	CASRKLGGELFF
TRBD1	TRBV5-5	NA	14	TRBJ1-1	TGTGCCAGCGCCAGAGGGACAGCGAACACTGAAGCTTTCTTT	CASARGTANTEAFF
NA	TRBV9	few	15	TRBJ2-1	TGTGCCAGCAGCGTCATCGCGGGGGCTGACAATGAGCAGTTCTTC	CASSVIAGADNEQFF
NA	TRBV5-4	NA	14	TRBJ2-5	TGTGCCAGCAGCTTGCCGAGGAGACAAGAGACCCAGTACTTC	CASSLPRRQETQYF
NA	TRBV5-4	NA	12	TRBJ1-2	TGTGCCAGCAGCTTGGGGTCCAGTGGCTACACCTTC	CASSLGSSGYTF
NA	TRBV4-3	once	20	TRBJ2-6	TGCGCCAGCAGCCAAGATGGTACCGGGACAAGATCCTCTGGGGCCAACGTCCTGACTTTC	CASSQDGTGTRSSGANVLTF
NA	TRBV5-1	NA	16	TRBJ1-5	TGCGCCAGCAGCCCCAACGGGGTTTATAGCAATCAGCCCCAGCATTTT	CASSPNGVYSNQPQHF
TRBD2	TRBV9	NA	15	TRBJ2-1	TGTGCCAGCAGCGTAACTAGCGGGATTAGGGATGAGCAGTTCTTC	CASSVTSGIRDEQFF
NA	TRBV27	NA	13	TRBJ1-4	TGTGCCAGCAGTTTACGGGGGAATGAAAAACTGTTTTTT	CASSLRGNEKLFF
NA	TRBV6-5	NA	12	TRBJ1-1	TGTGCCAGCCGACCGGGGGACACTGAAGCTTTCTTT	CASRPGDTEAFF
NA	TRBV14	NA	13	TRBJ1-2	TGTGCCAGCAGCCAAGCCCTGGAGAGAGGCTACACCTTC	CASSQALERGYTF
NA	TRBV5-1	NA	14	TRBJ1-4	TGCGCCAGCAGCTTGGACCAGCCGGGTGAAAAACTGTTTTTT	CASSLDQPGEKLFF
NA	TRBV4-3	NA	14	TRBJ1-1	TGCGCCAGCAGCCAAGTAATCTTGAACACTGAAGCTTTCTTT	CASSQVILNTEAFF
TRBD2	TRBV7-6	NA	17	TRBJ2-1	TGTGCCAGCAGCCCACGCGGGGCGGCGGGAGTTAGCAATGAGCAGTTCTTC	CASSPRGAAGVSNEQFF
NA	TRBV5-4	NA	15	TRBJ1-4	TGTGCCAGCAGCCTCACGGTGGGCGGGAGTGAAAAACTGTTTTTT	CASSLTVGGSEKLFF
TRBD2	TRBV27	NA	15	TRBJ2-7	TGTGCCAGCAGTTCCGGACTAGCGGGTACCTACGAGCAGTACTTC	CASSSGLAGTYEQYF
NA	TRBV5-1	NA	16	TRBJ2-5	TGCGCCAGCAGCTCTGTCGGGGAATGGAACCAGGAGACCCAGTACTTC	CASSSVGEWNQETQYF
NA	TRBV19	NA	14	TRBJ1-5	TGTGCCAGTAGTATTCTCGGGGACAATCAGCCCCAGCATTTT	CASSILGDNQPQHF
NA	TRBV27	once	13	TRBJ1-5	TGTGCCAGCAGTTTCGGAGGCGACCAGCCCCAGCATTTT	CASSFGGDQPQHF
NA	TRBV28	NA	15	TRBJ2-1	TGTGCCAGCATTGATGCGGGGCCGTCCTACAATGAGCAGTTCTTC	CASIDAGPSYNEQFF
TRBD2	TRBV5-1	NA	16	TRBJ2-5	TGCGCCAGCAGCGGACTCGGACTAGTTCGAGAAGAGACCCAGTACTTC	CASSGLGLVREETQYF
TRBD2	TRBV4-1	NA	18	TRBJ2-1	TGCGCCAGCAGCCAAAACCCTTCTGGGCGGGGGGCCTACAATGAGCAGTTCTTC	CASSQNPSGRGAYNEQFF
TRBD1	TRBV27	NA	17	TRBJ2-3	TGTGCCAGCAGCTTGATCCCGGGACAGGGAAGCACAGATACGCAGTATTTT	CASSLIPGQGSTDTQYF
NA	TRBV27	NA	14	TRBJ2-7	TGTGCCAGCAGTTTTCAGGAACGCTCCTACGAGCAGTACTTC	CASSFQERSYEQYF
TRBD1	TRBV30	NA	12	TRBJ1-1	TGTGCCTGGGTACAGGGGGCGGCTGAAGCTTTCTTT	CAWVQGAAEAFF
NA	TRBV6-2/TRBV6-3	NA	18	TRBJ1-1	TGTGCCAGCAGTTACCCCGTGTGGCCGGGGGGACAGAACACTGAAGCTTTCTTT	CASSYPVWPGGQNTEAFF
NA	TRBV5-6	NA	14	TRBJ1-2	TGTGCCAGCACCTTATACACAGGGAGTTATGGCTACACCTTC	CASTLYTGSYGYTF
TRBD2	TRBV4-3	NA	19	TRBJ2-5	TGCGCCAGCAGCCAAGAGCGGGTGATAGCGGGAGGGCCGGGAGAGACCCAGTACTTC	CASSQERVIAGGPGETQYF
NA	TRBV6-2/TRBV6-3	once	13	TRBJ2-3	TGTGCCAGCAGTACCCACTTGGCAGATACGCAGTATTTT	CASSTHLADTQYF
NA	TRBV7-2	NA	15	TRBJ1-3	TGTGCCAGCAGCTTAACCCCCCCGGTGGGAAACACCATATATTTT	CASSLTPPVGNTIYF
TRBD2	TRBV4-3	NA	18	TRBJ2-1	TGCGCCAGCAGCCAAGCCCTAATGGGGGAGGGCCGGGACAATGAGCAGTTCTTC	CASSQALMGEGRDNEQFF
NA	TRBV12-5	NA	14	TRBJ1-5	TGTGCTAGTGGACCCGGGGGTTTTGGGCAGCCCCAGCATTTT	CASGPGGFGQPQHF
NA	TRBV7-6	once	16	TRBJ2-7	TGTGCCAGCAGCTTACGGCGGGACCGTGCTTCCTACGAGCAGTACTTC	CASSLRRDRASYEQYF
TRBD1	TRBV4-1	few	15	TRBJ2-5	TGCGCCAGCAGCCAAGGGACAGGGGGATTAGAGACCCAGTACTTC	CASSQGTGGLETQYF
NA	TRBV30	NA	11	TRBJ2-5	TGTGCCTGGAGTGTACAGGAGACCCAGTACTTC	CAWSVQETQYF
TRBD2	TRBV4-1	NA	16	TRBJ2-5	TGCGCCAGCAGCCCCCGAGCGGGACCGTACCAAGAGACCCAGTACTTC	CASSPRAGPYQETQYF
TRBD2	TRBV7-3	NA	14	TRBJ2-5	TGTGCCAGCAGCATACTAGCGGGGCAAGAGACCCAGTACTTC	CASSILAGQETQYF
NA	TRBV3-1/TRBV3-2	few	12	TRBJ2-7	TGTGCCAGCAGCCGGAGCTCCTACGAGCAGTACTTC	CASSRSSYEQYF
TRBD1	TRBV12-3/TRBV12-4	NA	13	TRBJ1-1	TGTGCCAGCAGTCGGACAGGGCTCACTGAAGCTTTCTTT	CASSRTGLTEAFF
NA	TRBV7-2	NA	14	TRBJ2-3	TGTGCCAGCAGCTTGAGCCGGGACTCAGATACGCAGTATTTT	CASSLSRDSDTQYF
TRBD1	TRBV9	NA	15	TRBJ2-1	TGTGCCAGCAACCCGACAGGGACAGGATACAATGAGCAGTTCTTC	CASNPTGTGYNEQFF
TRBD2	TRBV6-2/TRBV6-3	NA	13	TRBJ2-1	TGTGCCAGCAGTTACAGGGAGGGAAGTGAGCAGTTCTTC	CASSYREGSEQFF
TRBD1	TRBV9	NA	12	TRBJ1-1	TGTGCCAGCAGCGTTACAGGGGGATCGGCTTTCTTT	CASSVTGGSAFF
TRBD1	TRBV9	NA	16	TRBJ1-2	TGTGCCAGCAGCGTAGCTACGGGACAGGGGAGGTCCGGCTACACCTTC	CASSVATGQGRSGYTF
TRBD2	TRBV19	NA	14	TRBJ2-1	TGTGCCAGTATGTCAAGCGGGAGGGCGAATGAGCAGTTCTTC	CASMSSGRANEQFF
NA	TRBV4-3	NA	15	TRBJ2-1	TGCGCCAGCAGCCAAGTAGCGGAGGGCTACAATGAGCAGTTCTTC	CASSQVAEGYNEQFF
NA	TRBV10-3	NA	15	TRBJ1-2	TGTGCCATCAGTGAGTCGGTCGCCCCGGGATATGGCTACACCTTC	CAISESVAPGYGYTF
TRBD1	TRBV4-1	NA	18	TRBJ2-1	TGCGCCAGCAGCCAACAAGAGGAGCTGGGACAGGGGTTCAATGAGCAGTTCTTC	CASSQQEELGQGFNEQFF
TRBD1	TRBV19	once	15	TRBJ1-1	TGTGCCAGTAGTATGGGCGGACAGGGTGGCACTGAAGCTTTCTTT	CASSMGGQGGTEAFF